This paragraph covers one T cell receptor beta chain sequence. Its target is not known. The germline V gene has CDR1 LNHDA and CDR2 SQIVND (reference sequence). CDR3 length equals 14 residues. V was clipped by 5 bases and J by 5 bases; unmatched bases: 7. All patients experienced relapse after autologous stem cell transplantation, and brentuximab vedotin exposure was variable. This sample was taken from a study of PD-1 blockade in classical Hodgkin lymphoma. Regarding the study as a whole: As was reported, newly diagnosed patients showed lower baseline TCR diversity than healthy donors did. Researchers reported that CD4+ TCR diversity, though not CD8+, rose significantly by C4D1.

The repertoire was sequenced with immunoSEQ multiplex PCR; TCRdb's copy has only in-frame clones and lacks some. In the table there are about 43,000 clones, approximately 70% of which are singletons. V is TRBV19 and J is TRBJ1-1; 8 positions agree with TRBD1. The sequencing used peripheral blood mononuclear cells (PBMCs), collected before the second cycle of nivolumab. This TCR was recovered from a human donor with classical Hodgkin lymphoma. The CDR3 DNA reads as TGTGCCAGTAGTCAGCCGACAGGGGCGACTGAAGCTTTCTTT. The encoded protein is CASSQPTGATEAFF. Complete variable domain (other parts from reference TRBV19 and TRBJ1-1): DGGITQSPKYLFRKEGQNVTLSCEQNLNHDAMYWYRQDPGQGLRLIYYSQIVNDFQKGDIAEGYSVSREKKESFPLTVTSAQKNPTAFYLCASSQPTGATEAFFGQGTRLTVV.